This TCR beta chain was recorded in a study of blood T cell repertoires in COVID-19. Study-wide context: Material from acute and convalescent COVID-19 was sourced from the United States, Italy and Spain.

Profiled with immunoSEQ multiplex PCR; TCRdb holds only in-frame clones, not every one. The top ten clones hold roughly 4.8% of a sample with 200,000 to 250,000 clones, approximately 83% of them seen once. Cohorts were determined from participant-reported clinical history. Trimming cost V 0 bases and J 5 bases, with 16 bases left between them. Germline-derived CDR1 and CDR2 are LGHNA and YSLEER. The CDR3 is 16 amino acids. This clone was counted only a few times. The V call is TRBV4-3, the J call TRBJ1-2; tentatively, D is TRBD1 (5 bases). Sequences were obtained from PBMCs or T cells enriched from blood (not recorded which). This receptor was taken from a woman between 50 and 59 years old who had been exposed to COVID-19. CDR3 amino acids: CASSQDRVRATYGYTF. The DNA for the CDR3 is TGCGCCAGCAGCCAAGATCGCGTCAGGGCTACTTATGGCTACACCTTC.